The 17 T cell receptor beta chains given below trace back to one sample, sequenced in a study of T cells of healthy individuals listed by TCRdb under 2018. Libraries were built with 5' RACE. The sequencer listed for this sample is Illumina MiSeq. TCRdb reworked the public reads: Q25 trimming with fastp, MiXCR clone assembly, productive beta chains retained. Entries that share a CDR3 protein sequence are merged under the most common genes and DNA. The sample table lists tens of thousands of distinct CDR3 sequences, 16% of them with a count of one. About 4.7% of the sample comes from the top ten. Receptors originate from a human donor in good health.

This clonotype was observed many times. The CDR3 nucleotides are TGTGCCAGCAGTTACTCGGGACAGGGGTACGAGCAGTACTTC. It encodes CASSYSGQGYEQYF. The chain employs TRBV6-6 and TRBJ2-7; TRBD1 agrees at 10 bases. The junction had 0 bases not matched to a gene; V was cut back by 0 bases and J by 4 bases. CDR1 MNHNY and CDR2 SVGAGI come from the germline V gene (reference sequence). The CDR3 contains 14 residues.

This clonotype was picked up many times. This rearrangement joins TRBV12-3 or TRBV12-4 to TRBJ2-1, with 7 bases lining up with TRBD2. The trim removed 8 bases at V and 8 bases at J, leaving 18 bases unmatched. This CDR3 spans 16 amino acids. CDR3 sequence reads: CASGSFLWAGEDEQFF. CDR3 sequence (DNA): TGTGCCAGCGGGTCCTTTCTCTGGGCGGGGGAGGATGAGCAGTTCTTC.

This clonotype was observed a few times. This chain links TRBV7-9 with TRBJ2-1; possible D gene TRBD1, 5 bases. The V gene's germline CDR1 is SEHNR and CDR2 FQNEAQ (reference sequence). This CDR3 is 16 amino acids long. V lost 5 bases to trimming and J lost 2 bases, with 16 bases between them. CDR3 sequence: CASSLPTPGPYNEQFF. The CDR3 region has the DNA TGTGCCAGCAGCCTCCCCACTCCAGGGCCCTACAATGAGCAGTTCTTC.

This clonotype showed up just a few times. The gene calls are TRBV28 and TRBJ1-1; tentative D call: TRBD1 (6 bases). Germline V gene lookup returns CDR1 MDHEN and CDR2 SYDVKM. Trimming pared 2 bases from V and 1 base from J, leaving 8 bases between. CDR3 length: 14 residues. The CDR3 is CASSLGQRNTEAFF. CDR3 nucleotides: TGTGCCAGCAGTTTAGGACAGCGGAACACTGAAGCTTTCTTT. The whole variable domain, filled in from reference TRBV28 and TRBJ1-1, reads DVKVTQSSRYLVKRTGEKVFLECVQDMDHENMFWYRQDPGLGLRLIYFSYDVKMKEKGDIPEGYSVSREKKERFSLILESASTNQTSMYLCASSLGQRNTEAFFGQGTRLTVV.

J is TRBJ2-1 and V is TRBV20-1; 7 bases match TRBD2. V shed 0 bases, J shed 6 bases, and the junction held 11 bases outside the gene matches. CDR1 is DFQATT, CDR2 SNEGSKA, per germline (reference sequence). The length of the CDR3 is 16 residues. The chain's CDR3 is CSARDPVGRAGNEQFF. The CDR3 region has the DNA TGCAGTGCTAGAGATCCCGTGGGGAGGGCTGGCAATGAGCAGTTCTTC.

This clonotype was observed at least ten times. The chain carries TRBV20-1 and TRBJ1-5; 7 nucleotides align to TRBD1. V was clipped by 3 bases and J by 9 bases; unmatched bases: 8. The CDR3 has 13 amino acids. The V gene's germline CDR1 is DFQATT and CDR2 SNEGSKA (reference sequence). The CDR3 DNA reads TGCAGTGCTAGCGACAGGGTAGAGTGGCCCCAGCATTTT. Translation: CSASDRVEWPQHF.

This clonotype was counted only a few times. The chain couples TRBV9 to TRBJ2-3; D call uncertain. The CDR3 extends over 12 amino acids. Trimming took 3 bases from V and 5 from J, leaving 7 bases between them. From germline, CDR1 is SGDLS and CDR2 YYNGEE. This CDR3 is CASSARIDTQYF. The CDR3 DNA reads as TGTGCCAGCAGCGCAAGAATAGATACGCAGTATTTT.

The chain carries TRBV11-2 and TRBJ1-1, with 7 bases identical to TRBD1. J gave up 2 bases and V 1 base, and 4 bases lay outside the gene matches. The CDR3 runs 15 residues. Germline V gene data show CDR1 as SGHAT and CDR2 as FQNNGV. Here the CDR3 DNA reads TGTGCCAGCAGCTTAGTGACAGGGACTAACACTGAAGCTTTCTTT. Protein sequence: CASSLVTGTNTEAFF.

The rearrangement uses TRBV14 and TRBJ2-3; TRBD1 matches at 8 bases. The CDR3 length is 15 residues. V was pared by 6 bases and J by 3 bases, with 8 bases of the junction left unmatched. The V gene's germline CDR1 is SGHDN and CDR2 FVKESK. The CDR3 DNA is TGTGCCAGCAGTCCCAGGGGGCGTTGGACAGATACGCAGTATTTT. Protein: CASSPRGRWTDTQYF.

This clonotype was counted many times. The V call is TRBV5-1, the J call TRBJ1-6; weak D call: TRBD1 (6 bases). Germline V gene data show CDR1 as SGHRS and CDR2 as YFSETQ. This CDR3 has 13 residues. The V and J ends lost 1 base and 8 bases respectively, with 7 bases between them. CDR3 sequence (DNA): TGCGCCAGCAGCTTGAAGGGGGATTCACCCCTCCACTTT. Its translation: CASSLKGDSPLHF.

The chain links TRBV5-1 to TRBJ2-2; TRBD1 matches at 7 bases. The CDR3 runs 15 residues. V shed 5 bases and J 1 base; nucleotides not matched to a gene: 5. CDR1 is SGHRS, CDR2 YFSETQ, per germline. This chain's CDR3 is CASSFDRVNTGELFF. In DNA form, the CDR3 reads TGCGCCAGCAGTTTCGACAGGGTGAACACCGGGGAGCTGTTTTTT.

V usage is TRBV6-1 and J usage is TRBJ2-3, with 9 nucleotides matching TRBD1. CDR3 length: 15 residues. Trimming at V came to 6 bases and at J to 2 bases, leaving 6 bases not matched to a gene. The germline CDR1 and CDR2 sequences are MNHNS and SASEGT. This CDR3 is CASSLDRGFTDTQYF. The DNA of the CDR3 is TGTGCCAGCAGCCTGGACAGGGGTTTCACAGATACGCAGTATTTT.

This clonotype appeared a few times. This chain links TRBV29-1 with TRBJ2-5; D is uncertain. CDR3 size: 12 residues. Germline V gives CDR1 SQVTM, CDR2 ANQGSEA. The V and J ends lost 5 bases and 1 base respectively, with 8 bases between them. This CDR3 reads CSVSYGQETQYF. The CDR3, as DNA: TGCAGCGTTAGTTACGGCCAAGAGACCCAGTACTTC.

This clonotype was found a few times. The chain employs TRBV5-1 and TRBJ2-1; 7 positions agree with TRBD1. Per germline, CDR1 SGHRS and CDR2 YFSETQ. Trimming cost V 2 bases and J 10 bases; bases outside gene matches: 6. This CDR3 spans 13 amino acids. The CDR3 coding sequence is TGCGCCAGCAGCTTCCCTACAGGGGACGAGCAGTTCTTC. Protein product: CASSFPTGDEQFF.

This chain connects TRBV28 to TRBJ2-2, with D maybe TRBD2 (6 bases). Germline lookup yields CDR1 MDHEN and CDR2 SYDVKM. CDR3 length equals 17 residues. Trimming left V 7 bases short and J 2 bases short, with 20 bases between. CDR3 DNA sequence: TGTGCCAGCACCCCTTCTCGGGGCGGGGTAAACACCGGGGAGCTGTTTTTT. It is translated as CASTPSRGGVNTGELFF.

This clonotype qualifies as medium-sized (0.01 to 0.1%). This chain joins TRBV6-1 and TRBJ2-3; 8 nucleotides align to TRBD1. Germline CDR1 and CDR2: MNHNS and SASEGT. This CDR3 comprises 15 residues. J gave up 2 bases and V 1 base, and 2 bases lay outside the gene matches. CDR3 coding DNA: TGTGCCAGCAGTGAAGGGACAGGGCACACAGATACGCAGTATTTT. Translation: CASSEGTGHTDTQYF.

This clonotype was counted at least ten times. The chain combines TRBV9 with TRBJ2-5, with D possibly TRBD1 on 6 matching bases. The CDR3 sequence is 14 residues long. V was clipped by 0 bases and J by 1 base, with 7 bases between them. The germline CDR1 and CDR2 sequences are SGDLS and YYNGEE. The CDR3 is CASSVDRVQETQYF. The CDR3 bases are TGTGCCAGCAGCGTAGACAGGGTCCAAGAGACCCAGTACTTC.